These 10 T cell receptor beta chains originate from one sample sequenced in a study of spatial heterogeneity in lung cancer. Noted time point: blood at routine non-recurrence follow-up after resection. Each CDR3 protein gets one entry after TCRdb re-called the 5' RACE reads with MiXCR. The data show over 15,000 distinct CDR3 sequences, about 8.9% seen once. This specimen was PBMCs, taken at follow-up. The receptors derive from a male donor with early-stage non-small cell lung cancer.

This clonotype appeared many times. This chain connects TRBV29-1 to TRBJ2-1; D might be TRBD2 (5 bases). CDR1 and CDR2 from the germline V gene are SQVTM and ANQGSEA. The CDR3 is 13 amino acids. V shed 4 bases and J shed 4 bases, with 11 bases lying between them. The CDR3 coding sequence is TGCAGCGTTGCCCCCGGAGGTTACAATGAGCAGTTCTTC. Its translation: CSVAPGGYNEQFF.

This clonotype was picked up a small number of times. The CDR3 coding sequence is TGTGCCAGCAGCTCTCCGACAGTGTCGCTGTACATGACTAATGAAAAACTGTTTTTT. Translated, it gives CASSSPTVSLYMTNEKLFF. This chain joins TRBV7-2 and TRBJ1-4; TRBD1 might be the D (5 bases). Germline V gene lookup returns CDR1 SGHTA and CDR2 FQGNSA. The V end was cut by 4 bases, the J end by 2 bases, with 23 bases between. The CDR3 sequence is 19 residues long.

Many counts were recorded for this clonotype. The chain links TRBV27 to TRBJ1-2; D ambiguous. Germline V gene data show CDR1 as MNHEY and CDR2 as SMNVEV (reference sequence). The CDR3 loop spans 13 amino acids. Trimming removed 3 bases at V and 4 bases at J, with 9 bases between. CDR3 nucleotides: TGTGCCAGCAGTTTGGCGCCCGGCTATGGCTACACCTTC. Translating it yields CASSLAPGYGYTF.

The V and J genes are TRBV5-1 and TRBJ2-7; D may correspond to TRBD1 or TRBD2 (6 bases each). Germline values: CDR1 SGHRS, CDR2 YFSETQ. CDR3 size: 14 residues. Deletions cut 6 bases from V and 0 bases from J, with 13 bases between. The CDR3 loop is CASKKGGTSYEQYF. The CDR3 bases are TGCGCCAGCAAAAAGGGGGGAACCTCCTACGAGCAGTACTTC.

This clonotype occurred many times. The CDR3 DNA is TGTGCCACCAGTGATGCGGGGGCCTACAATGAGCAGTTCTTC. It yields the protein CATSDAGAYNEQFF. The rearrangement links TRBV24-1 to TRBJ2-1; 7 nucleotides match TRBD2. Germline trimming cut 3 bases from V and 2 bases from J; bases unmatched to any gene: 0. This CDR3 is 14 amino acids long. Looked up from germline, CDR1 is KGHDR and CDR2 is SFDVKD.

Sample share makes this clonotype medium-sized. The CDR3 is CASSLWGYEQYF. The CDR3 nucleotides read TGCGCCAGCAGCTTATGGGGGTACGAGCAGTACTTC. This chain joins TRBV5-1 and TRBJ2-7, with D perhaps being TRBD1 or TRBD2 (5 bases each). The germline V gene encodes CDR1 SGHRS and CDR2 YFSETQ. This CDR3 spans 12 amino acids. The V end was cut by 2 bases, the J end by 4 bases, with 7 bases between.

By sample fraction, this clonotype is medium-sized. The chain couples TRBV5-6 to TRBJ2-3, with D perhaps assigned TRBD1 or TRBD2 (5 bases each). Germline lookup yields CDR1 SGHDT and CDR2 YYEEEE. CDR3 length: 15 residues. V was cut by 2 bases and J by 0 bases, with 10 bases left in between. Here the CDR3 reads CASSFWGSSTDTQYF. The CDR3 region has the DNA TGTGCCAGCAGCTTTTGGGGGTCAAGCACAGATACGCAGTATTTT.

This clonotype has a count of ten or more. The chain recombines TRBV3-1 with TRBJ2-1; D is uncertain. V was shortened by 0 bases and J by 0 bases, with 18 bases between the two germline ends. Germline V lookup: CDR1 LGHDT, CDR2 YNNKEL (reference sequence). This CDR3 has 19 residues. The CDR3 loop is CASSQDGLRWGSSYNEQFF. The DNA for the CDR3 is TGTGCCAGCAGCCAAGATGGGTTGCGTTGGGGATCCTCCTACAATGAGCAGTTCTTC.

Judged by abundance, this clonotype is medium-sized. The DNA of the CDR3 is TGCAGCGCAGGGAACACTGAAGCTTTCTTT. Protein sequence: CSAGNTEAFF. The gene calls are TRBV29-1 and TRBJ1-1; no firm D call. Germline values: CDR1 SQVTM, CDR2 ANQGSEA. The CDR3 has 10 residues. Trimming cost V 7 bases and J 1 base, with 4 bases left between them.

As for this clonotype: A junction boundary mismatches the germline segment, possibly from a read error. The chain links TRBV20-1 to TRBJ2-3; tentatively, D is TRBD1 or TRBD2 (7 bases each). Germline V gene lookup returns CDR1 DFQATT and CDR2 SNEGSKA (reference sequence). CDR3 size: 12 residues. The DNA of the CDR3 is TGCAGTGCTAGAGATACCGGAGCGGGACAGCCTTTT. As protein: CSARDTGAGQPF.